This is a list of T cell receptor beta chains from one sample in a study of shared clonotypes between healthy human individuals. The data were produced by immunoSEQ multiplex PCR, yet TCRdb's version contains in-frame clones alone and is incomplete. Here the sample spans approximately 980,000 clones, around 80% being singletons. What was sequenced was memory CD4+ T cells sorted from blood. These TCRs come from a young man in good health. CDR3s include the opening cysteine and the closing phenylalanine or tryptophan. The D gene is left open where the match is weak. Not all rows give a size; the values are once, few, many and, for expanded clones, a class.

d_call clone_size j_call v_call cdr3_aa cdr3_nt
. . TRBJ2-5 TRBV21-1 CASTASGCAVETQYF TGTGCCAGCACTGCTAGCGGGTGCGCCGTGGAGACCCAGTACTTC
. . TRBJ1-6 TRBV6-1 CASKGDSSYNSPLHF TGTGCCAGCAAAGGAGACAGCTCCTATAATTCACCCCTCCACTTT
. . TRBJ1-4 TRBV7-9 CASSLDSYNEKLFF TGTGCCAGCAGCTTAGACAGTTATAATGAAAAACTGTTTTTT
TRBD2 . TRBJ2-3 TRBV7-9 CASSTDLAGRTDTQYF TGTGCCAGCAGCACCGACCTAGCGGGACGAACAGATACGCAGTATTTT
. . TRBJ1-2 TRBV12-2 CASPGLGQGPCHYGYTF TGTGCAAGTCCCGGCCTCGGGCAGGGCCCATGTCACTATGGCTACACCTTC
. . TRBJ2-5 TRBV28 CASSLYMTETQYF TGTGCCAGCAGTTTGTACATGACAGAGACCCAGTACTTC
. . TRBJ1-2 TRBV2 CASTGDWNYGYTF TGTGCCAGCACGGGGGACTGGAACTATGGCTACACCTTC
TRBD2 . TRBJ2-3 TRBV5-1 CASSLALLAGGITDTQYF TGCGCCAGCAGCTTGGCTCTCTTAGCGGGGGGAATCACAGATACGCAGTATTTT
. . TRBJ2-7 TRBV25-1 CASSLLWGQEQYF TGTGCCAGCAGTTTACTATGGGGTCAAGAGCAGTACTTC
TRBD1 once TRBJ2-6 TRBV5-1 CASSRTGTGFSGANVLTF TGCGCCAGCAGCAGAACCGGGACAGGGTTTTCTGGGGCCAACGTCCTGACTTTC
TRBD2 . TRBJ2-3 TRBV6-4 CASSDSGTSDPDTQYF TGTGCCAGCAGTGACTCGGGGACTAGCGACCCAGATACGCAGTATTTT
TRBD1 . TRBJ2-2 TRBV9 CASSVGQGTIDTGELFF TGTGCCAGCAGCGTAGGACAGGGGACAATAGACACCGGGGAGCTGTTTTTT
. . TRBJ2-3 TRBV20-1 CSGGGTDTQYF TGCAGTGGCGGGGGCACAGATACGCAGTATTTT
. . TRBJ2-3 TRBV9 CASSVGLGVSTDTQYF TGTGCCAGCAGCGTAGGTCTGGGGGTGAGCACAGATACGCAGTATTTT
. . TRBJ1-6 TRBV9 CASSVDPERSPLHF TGTGCCAGCAGCGTAGATCCCGAAAGATCACCCCTCCACTTT
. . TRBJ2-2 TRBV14 CASSQIKDQGRTGELFF TGTGCCAGCAGCCAAATCAAGGACCAGGGGAGGACCGGGGAGCTGTTTTTT
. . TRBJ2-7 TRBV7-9 CASSLDLKTYEQYF TGTGCCAGCAGCTTAGACTTGAAAACCTACGAGCAGTACTTC
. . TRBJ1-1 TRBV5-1 CASSGGGNTEAFF TGCGCCAGCAGCGGAGGGGGGAACACTGAAGCTTTCTTT
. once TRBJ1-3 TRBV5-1 CASKEDGNTIYF TGCGCCAGCAAAGAGGATGGAAACACCATATATTTT
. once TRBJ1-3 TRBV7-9 CASSSPGRSSGNTIYF TGTGCCAGCAGCTCGCCGGGACGGAGCTCTGGAAACACCATATATTTT
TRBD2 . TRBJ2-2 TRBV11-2 CASSLLAGPNTGELFF TGTGCCAGCAGCTTACTAGCGGGGCCTAACACCGGGGAGCTGTTTTTT
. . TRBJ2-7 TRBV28 CASSLDEQYF TGTGCCAGCAGTTTAGACGAGCAGTACTTC
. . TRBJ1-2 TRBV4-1 CASSSPEGMATYGYTF TGCGCCAGCAGCTCGCCAGAGGGAATGGCAACCTATGGCTACACCTTC
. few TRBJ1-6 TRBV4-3 CASSQEPGYNNSPLHF TGCGCCAGCAGCCAAGAGCCTGGGTACAATAATTCACCCCTCCACTTT
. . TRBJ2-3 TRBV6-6 CASRRSWVTDTQYF TGTGCCAGCAGACGCTCTTGGGTCACAGATACGCAGTATTTT
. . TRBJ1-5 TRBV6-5 CASRRWGQPQHF TGTGCCAGCAGGAGGTGGGGCCAGCCCCAGCATTTT
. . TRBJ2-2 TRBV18 CASSRTTGELFF TGTGCCAGCTCGCGTACTACCGGGGAGCTGTTTTTT
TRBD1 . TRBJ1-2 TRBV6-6 CASRTGAANYGYTF TGTGCCAGCAGGACAGGGGCTGCTAACTATGGCTACACCTTC
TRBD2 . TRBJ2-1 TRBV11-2 CASSLDSGLAGSYNEQFF TGTGCCAGCAGCTTAGATAGCGGGCTAGCGGGATCCTACAATGAGCAGTTCTTC
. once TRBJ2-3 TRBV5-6 CASSKDGRTDTQYF TGTGCCAGCAGCAAGGACGGTCGCACAGATACGCAGTATTTT
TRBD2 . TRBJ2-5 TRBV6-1 CASRGLAQETQYF TGTGCCAGCAGAGGACTAGCTCAAGAGACCCAGTACTTC
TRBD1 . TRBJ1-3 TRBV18 CASSQGAKNTIYF TGTGCCAGCTCTCAGGGGGCTAAAAACACCATATATTTT
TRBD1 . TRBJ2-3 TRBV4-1 CASSPPTGGSPDTQYF TGCGCCAGCAGCCCACCGACAGGGGGCAGTCCAGATACGCAGTATTTT
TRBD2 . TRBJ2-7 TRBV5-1 CASSFASGSYEQYF TGCGCCAGCAGCTTTGCTAGCGGGAGTTACGAGCAGTACTTC
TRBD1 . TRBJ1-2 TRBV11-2 CASSFPGQGYIGYTF TGTGCCAGCAGCTTCCCGGGACAGGGCTATATCGGCTACACCTTC
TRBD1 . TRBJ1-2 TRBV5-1 CASSPGTGYYGYTF TGCGCCAGCAGCCCTGGGACAGGGTACTATGGCTACACCTTC
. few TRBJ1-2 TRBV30 CAFDSANYGYTF TGTGCCTTCGACTCAGCTAACTATGGCTACACCTTC
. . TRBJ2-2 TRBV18 CASSPPSTGELFF TGTGCCAGCTCACCACCTAGCACCGGGGAGCTGTTTTTT
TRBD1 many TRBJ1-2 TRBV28 CASRPPGTGVGGYTF TGTGCCAGTCGACCGCCAGGGACAGGGGTTGGAGGCTACACCTTC
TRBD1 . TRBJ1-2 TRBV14 CASSRDRVGYTF TGTGCCAGCAGCCGGGACAGGGTTGGCTACACCTTC
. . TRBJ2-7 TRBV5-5 CASSFYGSSYEQYF TGTGCCAGCAGCTTTTACGGTTCCTCCTACGAGCAGTACTTC
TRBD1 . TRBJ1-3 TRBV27 CASSLYRGSGNTIYF TGTGCCAGCAGTTTATACAGGGGCTCTGGAAACACCATATATTTT
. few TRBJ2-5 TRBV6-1 CASSEVGETQYF TGTGCCAGCAGTGAAGTCGGAGAGACCCAGTACTTC
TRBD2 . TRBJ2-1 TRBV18 CASSLRAGKAGNEQFF TGTGCCAGCTCGCTCAGAGCGGGAAAGGCCGGCAATGAGCAGTTCTTC
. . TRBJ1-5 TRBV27 CASSLGYSQPQHF TGTGCCAGCAGTTTAGGGTACTCTCAGCCCCAGCATTTT
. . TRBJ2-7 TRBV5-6 CASRRGPGEQYF TGTGCCAGCAGGAGGGGTCCCGGCGAGCAGTACTTC
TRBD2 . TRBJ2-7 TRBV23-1 CASTPGGLLYEQYF TGCGCCAGCACCCCGGGGGGACTGCTCTACGAGCAGTACTTC
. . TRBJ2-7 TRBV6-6 CASSQRGRESNEQYF TGTGCCAGCAGTCAACGGGGCAGGGAGAGCAACGAGCAGTACTTC
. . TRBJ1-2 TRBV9 CASSVGQQGGLYGYTF TGTGCCAGCAGCGTAGGGCAGCAGGGTGGACTCTATGGCTACACCTTC
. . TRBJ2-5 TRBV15 CATSRDPGQETQYF TGTGCCACCAGCAGAGATCCAGGGCAAGAGACCCAGTACTTC
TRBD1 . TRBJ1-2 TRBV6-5 CASSTPDRGSRGYTF TGTGCCAGCAGTACACCCGACAGGGGATCTCGCGGCTACACCTTC
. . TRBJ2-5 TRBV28 CASSSIPAETQYF TGTGCCAGCAGTTCAATACCCGCAGAGACCCAGTACTTC
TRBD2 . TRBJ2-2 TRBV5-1 CASSLDPSGNTGELFF TGCGCCAGCAGCTTGGATCCTAGCGGGAACACCGGGGAGCTGTTTTTT
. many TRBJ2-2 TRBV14 CASSQSLISGELFF TGTGCCAGCAGCCAGTCTTTGATCTCCGGGGAGCTGTTTTTT